A single sample is the source of the 21 T cell receptor beta chains below, sequenced in a study of T cell responses to AZD1222 COVID-19 vaccine. The protocol was immunoSEQ multiplex PCR, while the TCRdb copy is restricted to in-frame clones and leaves out a portion. The table lists about 120,000 clones, approximately 87% of them singletons, with less than 4% in the top ten. The specimen comprised peripheral blood, sampled on day 0 of AZD1222 vaccination. The receptors derive from an adult in good health.

The V call is TRBV5-6, the J call TRBJ1-5; TRBD1 agrees at 8 bases. The CDR3 is 16 residues long. V lost 0 bases, J lost 3 bases, and 5 bases stayed unmatched. The germline gives CDR1 SGHDT, CDR2 YYEEEE. The CDR3 DNA sequence: TGTGCCAGCAGCTTGGACAGGGGGGTGGACAATCAGCCCCAGCATTTT. Its translation: CASSLDRGVDNQPQHF.

The chain combines TRBV10-3 with TRBJ1-4; D is possibly TRBD1 (6 bases). The CDR3 runs 15 residues. The V end was cut by 0 bases, the J end by 6 bases, with 11 bases between. Germline lookup yields CDR1 ENHRY and CDR2 SYGVKD. The CDR3 bases are TGTGCCATCAGTGAGTCGGGGGCGTTAGATGAAAAACTGTTTTTT. Translating gives CAISESGALDEKLFF.

The V call is TRBV12-3 or TRBV12-4, the J call TRBJ1-2; D uncertain. The V and J ends lost 5 bases and 5 bases respectively, with 9 bases between them. CDR3 length equals 12 residues. The CDR3 DNA is TGTGCCAGCAGTCCACAAGATTATGGCTACACCTTC. Residues: CASSPQDYGYTF.

V gene TRBV27 combines with J gene TRBJ1-2; D perhaps matches TRBD1 (5 bases). This CDR3 has 13 residues. In germline, CDR1 is MNHEY, CDR2 SMNVEV (reference sequence). Trimming removed 8 bases at V and 4 bases at J, with 14 bases between. The CDR3 DNA sequence: TGTGCCAGCGGCGGACGGGACTTCTATGGCTACACCTTC. Amino acids: CASGGRDFYGYTF.

This chain uses TRBV5-5 with TRBJ1-5; D perhaps matches TRBD1 (5 bases). Germline CDR1 is SGHKS and CDR2 is YYEKEE (reference sequence). V shed 4 bases and J shed 2 bases, with 10 bases lying between them. The length of the CDR3 is 14 residues. In DNA, the CDR3 is TGTGCCAGCAGCCTTCTGGGGGGCAATCAGCCCCAGCATTTT. Translation: CASSLLGGNQPQHF.

V usage is TRBV7-2 and J usage is TRBJ2-3; D ambiguous. The CDR3 is 13 residues long. The germline V gene has CDR1 SGHTA and CDR2 FQGNSA. Trimming took 4 bases from V and 5 from J, leaving 10 bases between them. DNA for the CDR3: TGTGCCAGCAGCTCGGACCAGCGAGATACGCAGTATTTT. Protein product: CASSSDQRDTQYF.

The chain has TRBV10-3 and TRBJ1-2, with no clear D. Trimming stripped 8 bases from V and 1 base from J, with 8 bases between. The CDR3 contains 12 residues. The germline V gene has CDR1 ENHRY and CDR2 SYGVKD. The CDR3 protein is CAIAPDNYGYTF. DNA for the CDR3: TGTGCCATCGCCCCAGATAACTATGGCTACACCTTC.

The V and J genes are TRBV20-1 and TRBJ1-2; D is undetermined. CDR1 is DFQATT and CDR2 is SNEGSKA in the germline V gene (reference sequence). The CDR3 consists of 14 residues. V lost 3 bases, J lost 5 bases, and 16 bases lay in between. The CDR3 DNA reads as TGCAGTGCTAGTTCATTTCAAGGGCAGTATGGCTACACCTTC. Translation: CSASSFQGQYGYTF.

The V call is TRBV13, the J call TRBJ2-3, with D tentatively TRBD1 or TRBD2 (6 bases each). V lost 5 bases to trimming and J lost 7 bases, with 13 bases between them. The CDR3 extends over 13 amino acids. Germline V gene sequence: CDR1 PRHDT, CDR2 FYEKMQ (reference sequence). The CDR3 here is CASSLLGGNTQYF. The CDR3 coding sequence is TGTGCCAGCAGCCTCCTAGGGGGGAATACGCAGTATTTT.

The chain combines TRBV4-1 with TRBJ1-1; possible D gene TRBD1, 5 bases. Trimming removed 4 bases from V and 4 bases from J, with 16 bases in between. Per germline, CDR1 MGHRA and CDR2 YSYEKL. This CDR3 has 15 residues. The CDR3 here is CASSPLQVRSTEAFF. The CDR3 nucleotides read TGCGCCAGCAGCCCGTTACAGGTACGGAGCACTGAAGCTTTCTTT.

The genes are TRBV7-9 and TRBJ2-5; D might be TRBD2 (7 bases). The CDR3 sequence is 14 residues long. Trimming stripped 4 bases from V and 5 bases from J, with 14 bases between. Germline CDR1 reads SEHNR; CDR2 reads FQNEAQ (reference sequence). The CDR3 DNA reads TGTGCCAGCAGCTCCCTAGGGGGGGTGGAGACCCAGTACTTC. Amino acid sequence: CASSSLGGVETQYF.

The sample holds a few counts of this clone. V gene TRBV7-8 combines with J gene TRBJ1-3; 8 bases line up with TRBD1. The V segment lost 4 bases and the J segment 4 bases; nucleotides outside the gene matches: 21. Germline V lookup: CDR1 SGHVS, CDR2 FQNEAQ. The length of the CDR3 is 20 residues. This chain's CDR3 is CASSSTPSGQASVAGNTIYF. CDR3 nucleotide sequence: TGTGCCAGCAGCTCCACCCCCTCGGGACAGGCGTCCGTAGCGGGAAACACCATATATTTT.

This chain uses TRBV4-1 with TRBJ1-3, with D perhaps matching TRBD1 (5 bases). Trimming took 1 base from V and 7 from J, leaving 14 bases between them. Germline CDR1 is MGHRA and CDR2 is YSYEKL. The CDR3 is 15 amino acids. The CDR3 DNA sequence: TGCGCCAGCAGCCAAGTCGGGACTGTTGGCAACACCATATATTTT. Translation: CASSQVGTVGNTIYF.

The V call is TRBV6-4, the J call TRBJ2-2, with D perhaps TRBD1 or TRBD2 (6 bases each). V was clipped by 3 bases and J by 5 bases, with 13 bases between them. The CDR3 contains 15 residues. Germline CDR1 reads MRHNA; CDR2 reads SNTAGT. As DNA, the CDR3 is TGTGCCAGCAGTGAAGGGGGGCTCGTGACCGGGGAGCTGTTTTTT. Translating it yields CASSEGGLVTGELFF.

A word on this clone: This sample includes further DNA sequences coding for the same CDR3. The CDR3 reads CASSLQGTNYGYTF. CDR3 bases: TGCGCCAGCAGCTTACAGGGGACCAACTATGGCTACACCTTC. This chain links TRBV5-1 with TRBJ1-2; TRBD1 matches 7 bases. This CDR3 is 14 amino acids long. V was clipped by 2 bases and J by 2 bases; unmatched bases: 3. Germline CDR1 is SGHRS and CDR2 is YFSETQ.

The chain links TRBV6-2 or TRBV6-3 to TRBJ2-5; D gene uncertain. From germline, CDR1 is MNHEY and CDR2 SVGEGT. CDR3 length: 11 amino acids. V was pared by 2 bases and J by 4 bases, with 2 bases between. CDR3 protein: CASSYPETQYF. CDR3 nucleotides: TGTGCCAGCAGTTACCCAGAGACCCAGTACTTC.

This clone was counted once. The rearrangement links TRBV13 to TRBJ2-7; D uncertain. The CDR3 runs 13 residues. The ends were cut back, 5 bases at V and 4 bases at J, with 12 bases in the middle. Germline V gene lookup returns CDR1 PRHDT and CDR2 FYEKMQ (reference sequence). The CDR3 bases are TGTGCCAGCAGCCCCCAATCTACGTACGAGCAGTACTTC. Protein: CASSPQSTYEQYF.

This rearrangement joins TRBV7-6 to TRBJ2-7; unclear D gene. V lost 1 base, J lost 1 base, and 5 bases lay in between. This CDR3 has 13 residues. Germline values: CDR1 SGHVS, CDR2 FNYEAQ. The CDR3 region has the DNA TGTGCCAGCAGCTTAGACGTTTCCTACGAGCAGTACTTC. Translated: CASSLDVSYEQYF.

The chain uses TRBV29-1 and TRBJ1-1; no firm D call. With 4 bases removed from V and 5 bases from J, the gap between germline ends came to 23 bases. Germline CDR1 SQVTM, CDR2 ANQGSEA. This CDR3 has 16 amino acids. In DNA form, the CDR3 reads TGCAGCGTTGGTCGGATAGGGATAGGGAAGCGGACTGAAGCTTTCTTT. It yields the protein CSVGRIGIGKRTEAFF. Drawing the rest from reference TRBV29-1 and TRBJ1-1, the complete variable domain is SAVISQKPSRDICQRGTSLTIQCQVDSQVTMMFWYRQQPGQSLTLIATANQGSEATYESGFVIDKFPISRPNLTFSTLTVSNMSPEDSSIYLCSVGRIGIGKRTEAFFGQGTRLTVV.

The chain uses TRBV6-4 and TRBJ1-2; no clear D gene. Germline CDR1 reads MRHNA; CDR2 reads SNTAGT. V was clipped by 2 bases and J by 4 bases, with 11 bases between them. This CDR3 region has 14 residues. This chain's CDR3 is CASSDDSVGYGYTF. CDR3 DNA sequence: TGTGCCAGCAGTGACGATTCAGTGGGCTATGGCTACACCTTC.

The J gene is TRBJ1-3, the V gene TRBV11-3; 9 bases match TRBD1. CDR1 is SGHNT and CDR2 is YENEEA in the germline V gene. The CDR3 consists of 18 residues. J lost 4 bases, V lost 7 bases, and 17 bases had no gene match. CDR3 sequence: CASTFRRRTGDGGNTIYF. CDR3 DNA sequence: TGTGCCAGCACCTTTAGACGGCGGACAGGGGATGGGGGAAACACCATATATTTT.